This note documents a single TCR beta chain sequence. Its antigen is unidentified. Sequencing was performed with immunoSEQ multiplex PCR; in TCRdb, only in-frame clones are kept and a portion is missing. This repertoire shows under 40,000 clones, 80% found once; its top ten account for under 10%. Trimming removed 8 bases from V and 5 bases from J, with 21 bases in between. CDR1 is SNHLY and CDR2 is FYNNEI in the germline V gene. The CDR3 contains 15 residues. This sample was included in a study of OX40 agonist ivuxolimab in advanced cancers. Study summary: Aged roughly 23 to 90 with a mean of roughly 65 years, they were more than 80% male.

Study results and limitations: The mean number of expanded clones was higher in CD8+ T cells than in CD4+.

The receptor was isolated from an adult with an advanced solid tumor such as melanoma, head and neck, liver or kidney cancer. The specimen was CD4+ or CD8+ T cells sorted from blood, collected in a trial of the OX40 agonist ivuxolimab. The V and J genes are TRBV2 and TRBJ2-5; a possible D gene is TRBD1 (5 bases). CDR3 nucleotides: TGTGCCAGCCATACTTCAACGACAGCATCGGAGACCCAGTACTTC. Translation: CASHTSTTASETQYF. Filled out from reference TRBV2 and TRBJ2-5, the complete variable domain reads EPEVTQTPSHQVTQMGQEVILRCVPISNHLYFYWYRQILGQKVEFLVSFYNNEISEKSEIFDDQFSVERPDGSNFTLKIRSTKLEDSAMYFCASHTSTTASETQYFGPGTRLLVL.